Below, one T cell receptor beta chain is given with its context. Trimming left V 5 bases short and J 6 bases short, with 16 bases between. The CDR3 extends over 15 amino acids. Per germline, CDR1 MNHEY and CDR2 SMNVEV (reference sequence). This sample is drawn from a study of OX40 agonist ivuxolimab in advanced cancers. Profiled with immunoSEQ multiplex PCR; TCRdb holds only in-frame clones, not every one. The data contain under 150,000 clones, 90% of them seen just once; the ten biggest clones take up approximately 0.99%. The gene calls are TRBV27 and TRBJ2-2, with a weak D call TRBD2 (5 bases). This clonotype was sampled from an adult with an advanced solid tumor such as melanoma, head and neck, liver or kidney cancer. This specimen consisted of CD4+ or CD8+ T cells sorted from blood, obtained in a trial of the OX40 agonist ivuxolimab. In DNA, the CDR3 is TGTGCCAGCAGTCGGGGTACGCAGGTCCCCGGGGAGCTGTTTTTT. Its protein is CASSRGTQVPGELFF.